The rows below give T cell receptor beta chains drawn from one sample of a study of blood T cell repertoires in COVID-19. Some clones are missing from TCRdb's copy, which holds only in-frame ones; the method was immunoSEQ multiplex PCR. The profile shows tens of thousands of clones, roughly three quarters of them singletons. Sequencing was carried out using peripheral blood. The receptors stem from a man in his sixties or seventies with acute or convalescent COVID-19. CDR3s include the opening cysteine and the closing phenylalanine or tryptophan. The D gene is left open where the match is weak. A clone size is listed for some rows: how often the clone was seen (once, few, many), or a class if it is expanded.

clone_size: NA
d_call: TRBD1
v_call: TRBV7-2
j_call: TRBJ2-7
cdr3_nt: TGTGCCAGCAGCATCGGGACAGGGTACGAGCAGTACTTC
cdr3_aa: CASSIGTGYEQYF

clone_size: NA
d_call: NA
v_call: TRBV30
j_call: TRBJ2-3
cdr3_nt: TGTGCCTGGAGTGGGGGGGATCGGAACACAGATACGCAGTATTTT
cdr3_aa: CAWSGGDRNTDTQYF

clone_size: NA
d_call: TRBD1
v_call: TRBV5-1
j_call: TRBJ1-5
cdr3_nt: TGCGCCAGCAGCTTGACGGGACAGTCTAATCAGCCCCAGCATTTT
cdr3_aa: CASSLTGQSNQPQHF

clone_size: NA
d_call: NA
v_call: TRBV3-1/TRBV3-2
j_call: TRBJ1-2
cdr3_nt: TGTGCCAGCAGCCAAGGGGGAACAGGTTCCGGGGGCTACACCTTC
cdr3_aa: CASSQGGTGSGGYTF

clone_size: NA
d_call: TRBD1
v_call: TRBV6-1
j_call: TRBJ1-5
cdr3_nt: TGTGCCAGCAGTGAAATTCCGGGACAGGGCAATCAGCCCCAGCATTTT
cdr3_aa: CASSEIPGQGNQPQHF

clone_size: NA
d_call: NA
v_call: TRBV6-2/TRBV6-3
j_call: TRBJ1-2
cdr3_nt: TGTGCCAGCAGTACAGAAGGGAGATTCTATGGCTACACCTTC
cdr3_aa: CASSTEGRFYGYTF

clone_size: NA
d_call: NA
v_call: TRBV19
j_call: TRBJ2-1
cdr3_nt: TGTGCCAGTAGTAAAGCCCTCCCCCTAGCGAGTCGAGGCAGTGAGCAGTTCTTC
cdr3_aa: CASSKALPLASRGSEQFF

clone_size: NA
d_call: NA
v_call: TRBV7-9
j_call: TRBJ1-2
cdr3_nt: TGTGCCAGCAGCTTAGGTTTTAACAGGGCCCACGCTGGCTACACCTTC
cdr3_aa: CASSLGFNRAHAGYTF

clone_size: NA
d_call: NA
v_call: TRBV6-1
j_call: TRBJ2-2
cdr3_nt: TGTGCCAGCAGTGAAATTTTGGTTGGAGGGAACACCGGGGAGCTGTTTTTT
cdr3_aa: CASSEILVGGNTGELFF

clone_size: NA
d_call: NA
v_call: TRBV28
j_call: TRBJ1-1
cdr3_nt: TGTGCCAGCAGGACAGAGCGCACCCCTGAAGCTTTCTTT
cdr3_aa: CASRTERTPEAFF

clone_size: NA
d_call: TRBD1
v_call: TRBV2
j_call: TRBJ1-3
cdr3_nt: TGTGCCAGCAGTGAGAACAGGGGTTCTGGAAACACCATATATTTT
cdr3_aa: CASSENRGSGNTIYF

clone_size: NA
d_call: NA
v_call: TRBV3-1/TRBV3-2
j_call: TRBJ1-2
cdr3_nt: TGTGCCAGCAGCCAATCGAGCTATGGCTACACCTTC
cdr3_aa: CASSQSSYGYTF

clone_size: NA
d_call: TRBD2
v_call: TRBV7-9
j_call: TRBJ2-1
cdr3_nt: TGTGCCAGCAGCATAAACCCTCTAGCGGGGGGGCCTCGGAATGAGCAGTTCTTC
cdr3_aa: CASSINPLAGGPRNEQFF

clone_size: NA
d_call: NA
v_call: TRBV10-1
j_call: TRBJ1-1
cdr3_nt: TGCGCCAGCAGTGAGACTCAGCGTAGCACTGAAGCTTTCTTT
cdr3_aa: CASSETQRSTEAFF

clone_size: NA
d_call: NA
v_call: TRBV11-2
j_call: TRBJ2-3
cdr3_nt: TGTGCCAGCAGCTTAAGAGCCGGGGGAACAGATACGCAGTATTTT
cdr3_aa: CASSLRAGGTDTQYF

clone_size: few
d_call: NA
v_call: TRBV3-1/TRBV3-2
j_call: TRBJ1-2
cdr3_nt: TGTGCCAGCAGCCAAGACAGGGTAAAGGGCGATGGCTACACCTTC
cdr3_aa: CASSQDRVKGDGYTF

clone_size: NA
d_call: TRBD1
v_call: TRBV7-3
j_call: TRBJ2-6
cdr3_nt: TGTGCCAGCAGCCCCGGACAGGGTCGATCCGGGGCCAACGTCCTGACTTTC
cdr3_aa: CASSPGQGRSGANVLTF

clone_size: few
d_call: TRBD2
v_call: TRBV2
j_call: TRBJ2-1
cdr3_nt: TGTGCCAGCAGTGGGACTAGGTTCGATGAGCAGTTCTTC
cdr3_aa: CASSGTRFDEQFF

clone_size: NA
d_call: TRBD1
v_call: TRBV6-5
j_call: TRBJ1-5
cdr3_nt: TGTGCCAGCAGGGCTGATACAGGGGGCAATCAGCCCCAGCATTTT
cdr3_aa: CASRADTGGNQPQHF

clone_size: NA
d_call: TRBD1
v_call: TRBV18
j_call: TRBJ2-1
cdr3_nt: TGTGCCAGCTCACCAAAGGGGACAGGGGGAAGGTATGAGCAGTTCTTC
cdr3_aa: CASSPKGTGGRYEQFF

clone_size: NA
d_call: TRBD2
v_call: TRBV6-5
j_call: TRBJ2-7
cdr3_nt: TGTGCCAGCAAACTGAACGGGGGGGCCGTCAACGAGCAGTACTTC
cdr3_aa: CASKLNGGAVNEQYF

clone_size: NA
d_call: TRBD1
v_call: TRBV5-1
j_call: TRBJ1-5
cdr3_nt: TGCGCCAGCAGCTTGGTTCCGCGCGGACAGGGCAATCAGCCCCAGCATTTT
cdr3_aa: CASSLVPRGQGNQPQHF

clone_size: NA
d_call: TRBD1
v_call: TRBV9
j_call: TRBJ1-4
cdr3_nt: TGTGCCAGCAGCCCCAGACAGGGTCCTAATGAAAAACTGTTTTTT
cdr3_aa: CASSPRQGPNEKLFF

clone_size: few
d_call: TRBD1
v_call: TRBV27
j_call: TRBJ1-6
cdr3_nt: TGTGCCAGCAGTTTATTGCTCTCGGACAGGGGGCATGGTTCACCCCTCCACTTT
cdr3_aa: CASSLLLSDRGHGSPLHF

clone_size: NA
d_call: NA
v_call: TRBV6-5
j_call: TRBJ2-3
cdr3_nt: TGTGCCAGCAAGAAGTTAGGGGGCACAGATACGCAGTATTTT
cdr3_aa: CASKKLGGTDTQYF

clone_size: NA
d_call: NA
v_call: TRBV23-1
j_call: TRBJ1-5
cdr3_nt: TGCGCCAGCAGTCAATGGCCGGGTTCAAATCAGCCCCAGCATTTT
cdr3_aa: CASSQWPGSNQPQHF

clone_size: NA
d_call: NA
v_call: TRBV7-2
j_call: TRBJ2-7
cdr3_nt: TGTGCCAGCAGCCGGGACATATTATTTACCTACGAGCAGTACTTC
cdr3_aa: CASSRDILFTYEQYF

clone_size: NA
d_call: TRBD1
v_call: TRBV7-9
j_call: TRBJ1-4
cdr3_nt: TGTGCCAGCAGCTCCGACAGGGGTGGGGAAAAACTGTTTTTT
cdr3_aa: CASSSDRGGEKLFF

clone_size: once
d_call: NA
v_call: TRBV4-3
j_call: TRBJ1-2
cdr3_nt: TGCGCCAGCAGCCAAGTAGGGGCTGGAGAACACTATGGCTACACCTTC
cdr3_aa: CASSQVGAGEHYGYTF

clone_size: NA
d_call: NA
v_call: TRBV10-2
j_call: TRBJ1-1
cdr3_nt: TGCGCCATAGGGGCAGGGGCCTACACTGAAGCTTTCTTT
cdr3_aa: CAIGAGAYTEAFF

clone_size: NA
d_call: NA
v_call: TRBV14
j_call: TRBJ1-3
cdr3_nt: TGTGCCAGCAGCCAAGACAGGGGAAACACCATATATTTT
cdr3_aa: CASSQDRGNTIYF

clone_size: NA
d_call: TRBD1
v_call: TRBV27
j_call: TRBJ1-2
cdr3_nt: TGTGCCAGCAGTCGGGACAGGGGGCATAACTATGGCTACACCTTC
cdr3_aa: CASSRDRGHNYGYTF

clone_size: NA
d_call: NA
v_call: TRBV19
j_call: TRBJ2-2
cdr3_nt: TGTGCCAGTAAAAGGGACATGTCGTACACCGGGGAGCTGTTTTTT
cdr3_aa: CASKRDMSYTGELFF

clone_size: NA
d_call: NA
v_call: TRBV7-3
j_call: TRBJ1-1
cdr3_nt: TGTGCCAGCAGCTTAAGCCACGCAAGACAGATTCAGACTGAAGCTTTCTTT
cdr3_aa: CASSLSHARQIQTEAFF

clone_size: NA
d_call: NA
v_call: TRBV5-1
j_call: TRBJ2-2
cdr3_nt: TGCGCCAGCAGCGTCTACCTTACCGGGGAGCTGTTTTTT
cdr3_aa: CASSVYLTGELFF

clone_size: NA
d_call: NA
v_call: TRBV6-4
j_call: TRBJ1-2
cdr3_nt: TGTGCCAGCAGTGAAGGGGGAGCCTATGGCTACACCTTC
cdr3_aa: CASSEGGAYGYTF

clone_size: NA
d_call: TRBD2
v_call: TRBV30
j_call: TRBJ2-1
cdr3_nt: TGTGCCTGGGAAGCTCTAGCGGGGGACTACAATGAGCAGTTCTTC
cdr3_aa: CAWEALAGDYNEQFF

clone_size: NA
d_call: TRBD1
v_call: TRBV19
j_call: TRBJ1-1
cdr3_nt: TGTGCCAGTAATTCCCGCGGACAGGCCTCGGGGACTGAAGCTTTCTTT
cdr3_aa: CASNSRGQASGTEAFF

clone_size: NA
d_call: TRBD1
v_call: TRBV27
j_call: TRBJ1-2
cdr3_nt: TGTGCCAGCAGCCCGGGACAGGGGGTAAAGTTGAACTATGGCTACACCTTC
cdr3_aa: CASSPGQGVKLNYGYTF

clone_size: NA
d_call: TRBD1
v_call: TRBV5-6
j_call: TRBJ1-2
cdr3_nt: TGTGCCAGCAGCTTTTTTGACAGGGGAGAGGTTGGCTACACCTTC
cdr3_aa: CASSFFDRGEVGYTF

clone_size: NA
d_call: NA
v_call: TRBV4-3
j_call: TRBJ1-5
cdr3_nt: TGCGCCAGCAGCCCAGATCAAGGGGGACGGCCCCAGCATTTT
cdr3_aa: CASSPDQGGRPQHF